The clone carrying this T cell receptor beta chain appeared a few times. The antigen is unknown. The sample belongs to a study of T cells after yellow fever vaccination. Broader study findings: CD4 and CD8 compartments shared a small share of clonotypes.

The length of the CDR3 is 15 residues. Germline loops: CDR1 SGHTA, CDR2 FQGNSA. The J segment lost 1 base and the V segment lost 6 bases, leaving 8 bases of the junction unmatched. TCRdb ran MiXCR on the 5' RACE reads and lists one entry per CDR3 protein. The sample holds a few hundred thousand distinct CDR3 sequences; 8.7% are singletons and the top ten take over 15%. The starting material was PBMCs, obtained on the day of the first yellow fever vaccination. This clonotype was obtained from a man younger than 30 who received the YFV17D yellow fever vaccine. The J gene is TRBJ1-1, the V gene TRBV7-2; TRBD1 aligns across 7 bases. The CDR3 coding sequence is TGTGCCAGCAGACTGGGGACAGTGGGGAACACTGAAGCTTTCTTT. This gives the protein CASRLGTVGNTEAFF.